A single sample gave rise to the 8 T cell receptor beta chains below, sequenced in a study of regulatory T cells in long-lasting Graves disease. MiXCR, applied by TCRdb to the reads, yields one record per CDR3 protein. The sample includes around 1,100 distinct CDR3 sequences, around 80% of them seen just once. From RNA extracted from PBMCs, the TCR library was made. Sequenced here: peripheral blood mononuclear cells (PBMCs), sampled with antithyroid drug treatment, in newly diagnosed or persistent Graves disease (not recorded which). These receptors were collected from a woman aged 35-65 years with Graves disease.

This sequence joins TRBV12-3 or TRBV12-4 and TRBJ1-1, with D perhaps matching TRBD1 (5 bases). The CDR3 is made up of 13 amino acids. The V end lost 3 bases, the J end lost 3 bases, and 8 bases lay between the germline ends. CDR3 loop: CASSFARDTEAFF. CDR3 nucleotide sequence: TGTGCCAGCAGTTTTGCCAGGGACACTGAAGCTTTCTTT.

The chain carries TRBV12-3 or TRBV12-4 and TRBJ1-6, with D perhaps matching TRBD1 (5 bases). The ends were cut back, 2 bases at V and 5 bases at J, with 10 bases in the middle. This CDR3 region has 15 residues. Written as DNA, the CDR3 is TGTGCCAGCAGTTTACGGGGCCCGGATAATTCACCCCTCCACTTT. Amino acid sequence: CASSLRGPDNSPLHF.

The V call is TRBV5-6, the J call TRBJ1-1, with D tentatively TRBD1 (5 bases). Trimming removed 1 base from V and 0 bases from J, with 10 bases in between. The CDR3 is made up of 15 amino acids. Germline V CDR1 and CDR2: SGHDT, YYEEEE. The CDR3 DNA sequence: TGTGCCAGCAGCTTGAGACAGCGTATGAACACTGAAGCTTTCTTT. Its translation is CASSLRQRMNTEAFF.

The chain employs TRBV28 and TRBJ1-1, with 7 bases aligning to TRBD1. Germline values: CDR1 MDHEN, CDR2 SYDVKM. The CDR3 runs to 14 residues. V shed 5 bases and J 0 bases; nucleotides not matched to a gene: 3. As DNA, the CDR3 is TGTGCCAGCAGTAACACAGGGGTGAACACTGAAGCTTTCTTT. Protein sequence: CASSNTGVNTEAFF.

The rearrangement uses TRBV18 and TRBJ2-7; D gene unclear. Trimming left V 0 bases short and J 2 bases short, with 8 bases between. Germline V lookup: CDR1 KGHSH, CDR2 LQKENI. This CDR3 comprises 14 residues. CDR3 DNA sequence: TGTGCCAGCTCACCACCGGGCAGTACCTACGAGCAGTACTTC. Its translation is CASSPPGSTYEQYF.

Only a few counts were recorded for this clonotype. V gene TRBV2 combines with J gene TRBJ2-5, with 14 bases matching TRBD2. V shed 6 bases and J 4 bases; nucleotides not matched to a gene: 4. This CDR3 is built from 15 residues. Looked up from germline, CDR1 is SNHLY and CDR2 is FYNNEI. CDR3 sequence: CASRGLAGEVETQYF. The CDR3, as DNA: TGTGCCAGCAGGGGACTAGCGGGGGAGGTAGAGACCCAGTACTTC.

The CDR3 region is CASSSNPGAPLQETQYF. Here the CDR3 DNA reads TGTGCCAGCAGCTCTAACCCGGGGGCCCCTTTACAAGAGACCCAGTACTTC. J is TRBJ2-5 and V is TRBV7-6; D tentatively fits TRBD1 or TRBD2 (6 bases each). From germline, CDR1 is SGHVS and CDR2 FNYEAQ. Between the trimmed V and J ends, which lost 4 bases and 2 bases, there was a span of 20 bases. The CDR3 is made up of 17 amino acids.

This clonotype was seen only a few times. The CDR3 sequence is CASSPGQGKGAYEQYF. DNA for the CDR3: TGCGCCAGCAGCCCCGGACAGGGGAAGGGGGCCTACGAGCAGTACTTC. The rearrangement joins TRBV4-1 to TRBJ2-7, with TRBD1 matching 9 bases. The CDR3 covers 16 residues. Germline trimming cut 4 bases from V and 2 bases from J; bases unmatched to any gene: 9. The germline CDR1 and CDR2 sequences are MGHRA and YSYEKL.